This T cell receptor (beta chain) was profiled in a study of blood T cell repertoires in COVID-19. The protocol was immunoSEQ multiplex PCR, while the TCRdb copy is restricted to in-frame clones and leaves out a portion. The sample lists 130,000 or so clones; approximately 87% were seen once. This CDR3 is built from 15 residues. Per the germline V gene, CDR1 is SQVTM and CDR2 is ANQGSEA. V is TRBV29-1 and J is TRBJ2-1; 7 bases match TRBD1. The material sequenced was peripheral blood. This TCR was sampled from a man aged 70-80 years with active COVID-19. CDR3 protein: CTYLEDRTSYNEQFF. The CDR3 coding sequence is TGCACCTATTTAGAGGACAGGACGTCCTACAATGAGCAGTTCTTC.